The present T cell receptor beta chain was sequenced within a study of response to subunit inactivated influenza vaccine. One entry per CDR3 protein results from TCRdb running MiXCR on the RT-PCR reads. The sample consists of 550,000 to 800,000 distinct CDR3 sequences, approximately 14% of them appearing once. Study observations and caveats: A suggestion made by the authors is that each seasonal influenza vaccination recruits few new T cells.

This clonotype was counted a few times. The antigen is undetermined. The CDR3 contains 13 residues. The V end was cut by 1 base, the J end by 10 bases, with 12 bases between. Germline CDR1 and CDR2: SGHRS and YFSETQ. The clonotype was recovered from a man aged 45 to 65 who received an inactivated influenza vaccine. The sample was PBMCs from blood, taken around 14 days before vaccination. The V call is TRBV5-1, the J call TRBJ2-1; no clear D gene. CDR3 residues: CASSLNWLTEQFF. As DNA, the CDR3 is TGCGCCAGCAGCTTGAACTGGCTGACAGAGCAGTTCTTC.